This T cell receptor beta chain stems from a study of PD-L1 blockade in urothelial cancer. This CDR3 contains 18 residues. The germline gives CDR1 LNHDA, CDR2 SQIVND (reference sequence). The V gene end was trimmed by 3 bases and the J gene end by 3 bases; junction bases not matched to a gene: 16. Method: immunoSEQ multiplex PCR; TCRdb's copy keeps in-frame clones and lacks some. The repertoire holds 40,000 to 45,000 clones, with 70% to 90% as singletons. V and J are TRBV19 and TRBJ2-7; TRBD1 matches 8 bases. The clonotype was recovered from a woman aged 55-75 years with urothelial cancer. The input for sequencing was PBMCs, taken around atezolizumab (anti-PD-L1) treatment. The CDR3 DNA reads as TGTGCCAGTAGTATTCGGGGAACCGGGGAAACAGGGGGCTACGAGCAGTACTTC. Protein: CASSIRGTGETGGYEQYF.